This T cell receptor (beta chain) was retrieved from a study of PD-1 blockade in mismatch repair-deficient tumors. Using immunoSEQ multiplex PCR, the repertoire was profiled, and TCRdb retains in-frame clones only, with some absent. The sample lists roughly 70,000 clones, around 73% occurring once. Mismatch repair deficiency was confirmed in all patients, by PCR or immunohistochemistry. CDR3 size: 15 residues. Germline-derived CDR1 and CDR2 are MNHNS and SASEGT. Trimming shortened V by 6 bases and J by 0 bases, and 14 bases separated the two germline ends. The sample was peripheral blood, taken 2 weeks after starting pembrolizumab. The rearrangement joins TRBV6-1 to TRBJ2-5; D is possibly TRBD1 (6 bases). This receptor was identified in an adult with mismatch repair-deficient cancer. The CDR3 reads CASRPGTSYQETQYF. Here the CDR3 DNA reads TGTGCCAGCAGACCCGGGACATCGTACCAAGAGACCCAGTACTTC.